This T cell receptor beta chain was identified during a study of PD-1 blockade in mismatch repair-deficient tumors. Germline CDR1 SGHVS, CDR2 FQNEAQ. The CDR3 totals 15 residues. Trimming removed 5 bases from V and 3 bases from J; junction bases left unmatched: 7. Measured with immunoSEQ multiplex PCR; TCRdb has only the in-frame clones, and not every one. Of under 95,000 clones detected, 81% appear once; the ten largest clones hold roughly 2.5%. The material sequenced was peripheral blood, taken 12 weeks after starting pembrolizumab. The sequence was obtained from an adult with mismatch repair-deficient cancer. The V call is TRBV7-8, the J call TRBJ1-2; 9 bases are a match to TRBD1. This chain's CDR3 is CASSARQGEDYGYTF. DNA of the CDR3: TGTGCCAGCAGCGCAAGACAGGGGGAGGACTATGGCTACACCTTC.